This T cell receptor (beta chain) was captured by sequencing in a study of human T cells and chemical hapten exposure. Whole-study context: Sensitization employed 2% DPC on about 2 cm by about 2 cm of upper inner arm skin.

As to time point: pre-sensitization, week 0. Indicated treatment: therapeutic diphenylcyclopropenone sensitization with weekly scalp DPC. Attachment of unique molecular identifiers to individual cDNA molecules was performed in the library. Per the study methods: Sample-level TCR yields exhibited a median of approximately 96,000, with a range of roughly 23,224 to 700,000. TCRdb independently ran MiXCR on the RACE reads; one entry per CDR3 protein. The V and J calls come from TCRdb's annotation, not from the publication. The table includes under 300,000 distinct CDR3 sequences, 7.5% to 9% detected once. The CDR3 loop spans 16 amino acids. V gave up 2 bases and J gave up 0 bases, with 15 bases separating them. Germline values: CDR1 SGHRS, CDR2 YFSETQ.

The starting material was whole blood, obtained in connection with sensitization to the hapten diphenylcyclopropenone (DPC). This chain links TRBV5-1 with TRBJ2-7; D may be TRBD1 (6 bases). The receptor's source is a woman aged 35 to 49 with alopecia areata. Some clones in this sample may be carry-over from other donors' samples. The CDR3 here is CASSFQRAGASYEQYF. The DNA of the CDR3 is TGCGCCAGCAGCTTCCAGCGAGCAGGGGCCTCCTACGAGCAGTACTTC.